This T cell receptor (beta chain) was recovered during a study of T cell responses to AZD1222 COVID-19 vaccine. Concerning this clone: Its antigen is undetermined.

The protocol was immunoSEQ multiplex PCR, while the TCRdb copy is restricted to in-frame clones and leaves out a portion. The profile covers over 150,000 clones, with just over 85% appearing a single time and roughly 0.5% taken by the ten largest. Broader study findings: Donor demographics were predominantly white British with a female majority; clonal diversity may be underestimated. It was only after the peak T cell response that any repertoires were sampled. Nearly half of unique spike-specific TCRs reportedly avoided B.1.351 and B.1.1.7 mutated regions.

The germline V gene encodes CDR1 SGHDN and CDR2 FVKESK. V lost 2 bases and J 7 bases, leaving 8 bases between the germline ends. The CDR3 runs 12 residues. Sequenced material: peripheral blood, taken on day 0 of AZD1222 vaccination. This chain links TRBV14 with TRBJ1-1; the D gene is possibly TRBD1 (5 bases). This receptor was obtained from an adult in good health. In nucleotides, the CDR3 is TGTGCCAGCAGCCAAAACAGGCGTGAAGCTTTCTTT. Its translation is CASSQNRREAFF.